This T cell receptor (beta chain) was recorded in a study of cytomegalovirus exposure and HLA in healthy donors. Findings and limits, study-wide: Reportedly, fewer N-insertions than the approximately 700-donor mean appeared in an Asian-associated ancestry cluster in a later analysis. The authors enumerated 150 to 200 TCR beta chains as linked to cytomegalovirus. In a later analysis, DRB1 alleles had the most associated TCRs; HLA-C alleles the fewest.

As for this clone: Antigen specificity is unknown.

Trimming took 7 bases from V and 0 from J, leaving 18 bases between them. Germline CDR1 reads GTSNPN; CDR2 reads SVGIG (reference sequence). This CDR3 contains 15 residues. PCR used 60 Vbeta primers and 13 Jbeta primers. Profiled with immunoSEQ multiplex PCR; TCRdb holds only in-frame clones, not every one. This table has over 150,000 clones, around 67% appearing once. The rearrangement links TRBV30 to TRBJ1-1; possibly TRBD1 for D (6 bases). The receptor's source is a woman aged 18-29 years in good health and CMV-seropositive. The sequenced sample was PBMCs. The CDR3 sequence: CASRDTLNLNTEAFF. The CDR3 nucleotides are TGTGCCTCCCGGGACACCTTAAATCTGAACACTGAAGCTTTCTTT.